Here is one T cell receptor beta chain with its context. Its cognate antigen is unknown. Sequencing of the DNA from cultured CD4+ T cells was carried out with the Oncomine TCR Beta short-read assay. TCRdb passed the PCR reads through MiXCR, listing each CDR3 protein once. The data hold about 20,000 distinct CDR3 sequences, with approximately 53% observed a single time. Treatment of the sample: 10-day PBMC culture with coronavirus spike peptide pools or control peptides (ViraFEST assay). The data were taken from a study of vaccination and CD4 T cells after COVID-19. CDR3 length equals 14 residues. Trimming cost V 6 bases and J 0 bases; bases outside gene matches: 8. Germline lookup yields CDR1 DFQATT and CDR2 SNEGSKA (reference sequence).

The sequence came from a human donor who had recovered from COVID-19. V and J are TRBV20-1 and TRBJ2-7; TRBD1 aligns across 7 bases. Sequences were obtained from CD4+ T cells from blood, cultured in vitro. CDR3 loop: CSAGLQGSSYEQYF. As DNA, the CDR3 is TGCAGTGCAGGATTACAGGGGAGCTCCTACGAGCAGTACTTC.